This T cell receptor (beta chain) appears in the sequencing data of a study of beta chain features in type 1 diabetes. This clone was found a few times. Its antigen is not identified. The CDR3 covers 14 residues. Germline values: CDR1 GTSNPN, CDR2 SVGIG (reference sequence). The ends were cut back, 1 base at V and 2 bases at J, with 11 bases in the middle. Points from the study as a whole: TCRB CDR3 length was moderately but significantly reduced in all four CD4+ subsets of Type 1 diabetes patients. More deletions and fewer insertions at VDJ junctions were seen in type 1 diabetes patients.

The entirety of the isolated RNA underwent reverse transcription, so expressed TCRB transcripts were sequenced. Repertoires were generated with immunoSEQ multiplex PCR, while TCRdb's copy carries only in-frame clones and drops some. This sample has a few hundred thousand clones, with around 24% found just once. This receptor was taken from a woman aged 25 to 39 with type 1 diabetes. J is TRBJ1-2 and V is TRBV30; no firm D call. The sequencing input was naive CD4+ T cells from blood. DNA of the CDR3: TGTGCCTGGAGTGACGGCAGGCTCAACTATGGCTACACCTTC. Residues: CAWSDGRLNYGYTF.